Listed below are T cell receptor beta chains from one sample, sequenced in a study of blood T cell repertoires in COVID-19. TCRdb's copy holds only in-frame clones and misses some; the assay was immunoSEQ multiplex PCR. The sample has around 68,000 clones; 80% to 90% are singletons. Sample: peripheral blood. The source is a man aged 50 to 59 with acute or convalescent COVID-19. Both conserved end residues are part of each CDR3. Fields, in order: J gene, clone size, D gene, CDR3 length, V gene, CDR3 DNA, CDR3 protein. A D gene is named only where the DNA matches it firmly. A row's size may be missing; if present it is once, few, many or a size class.

TRBJ1-1,.,TRBD1,13,TRBV6-2/TRBV6-3,TGTGCCAGCAGTTGGACAGGGGAGACTGAAGCTTTCTTT,CASSWTGETEAFF
TRBJ2-1,.,.,12,TRBV19,TGTGCCAGTGCCCAGGACTACAATGAGCAGTTCTTC,CASAQDYNEQFF
TRBJ1-5,once,.,14,TRBV5-5,TGTGCCAGCAGCTTACAGGGTAGCAATCAGCCCCAGCATTTT,CASSLQGSNQPQHF
TRBJ1-5,.,.,17,TRBV6-2/TRBV6-3,TGTGCCAGCAGTGGGGGGGCAGGGGCCTATAGCAATCAGCCCCAGCATTTT,CASSGGAGAYSNQPQHF
TRBJ1-2,once,TRBD1,16,TRBV9,TGTGCCAGCAGCCGAAGAGACAGGGGCGATAACTATGGCTACACCTTC,CASSRRDRGDNYGYTF
TRBJ2-1,.,TRBD2,16,TRBV7-2,TGTGCCAGCAGCCAACAGAGGGGTAGCGGGACAAATGAGCAGTTCTTC,CASSQQRGSGTNEQFF
TRBJ1-2,.,TRBD1,13,TRBV7-3,TGTGCCAGCAGCGCGGGACAGGGTAATGGCTACACCTTC,CASSAGQGNGYTF
TRBJ2-5,.,.,15,TRBV6-5,TGTGCCAGCAGTAAGCCGGGACACCCCCAAGAGACCCAGTACTTC,CASSKPGHPQETQYF
TRBJ1-1,few,.,17,TRBV29-1,TGCAGCGCCTTAGCGGGGTCAGGGGCAAACGAGGACACTGAAGCTTTCTTT,CSALAGSGANEDTEAFF
TRBJ1-2,.,.,16,TRBV27,TGTGCCAGCAGCTCCATGGGCAGGGGCTTTTTCTATGGCTACACCTTC,CASSSMGRGFFYGYTF
TRBJ1-2,.,TRBD1,16,TRBV19,TGTGCCAGTAGTGGTAGGGGGACAGCAACTAACTATGGCTACACCTTC,CASSGRGTATNYGYTF
TRBJ2-6,.,.,16,TRBV7-6,TGTGCCAGCAGCTTATCAGGGGCCACCGGGGCCAACGTCCTGACTTTC,CASSLSGATGANVLTF
TRBJ1-4,.,.,18,TRBV4-3,TGCGCCAGCAGCCAAGTTTGGGCGCGCGGGGGGCTGGTTGAAAAACTGTTTTTT,CASSQVWARGGLVEKLFF
TRBJ1-5,.,.,12,TRBV28,TGTGCCAGCAGTCGAGAGGATCAGCCCCAGCATTTT,CASSREDQPQHF
TRBJ1-2,once,.,14,TRBV6-2/TRBV6-3,TGTGCCAGCAGCGTACAGGGAAATAACTATGGCTACACCTTC,CASSVQGNNYGYTF
TRBJ1-1,once,.,15,TRBV4-3,TGCGCCAGCAGCCAAGGGGTGGGCAGGGGCAGTGAAGCTTTCTTT,CASSQGVGRGSEAFF
TRBJ1-5,.,.,13,TRBV19,TGTGCCAGTAGTATAGCACGGAATCAGCCCCAGCATTTT,CASSIARNQPQHF
TRBJ1-1,.,TRBD1,12,TRBV10-3,TGTGCCATCAGGGACAGGGACACTGAAGCTTTCTTT,CAIRDRDTEAFF
TRBJ1-6,.,TRBD1,16,TRBV27,TGTGCCAGCAGCCTCGGGACAGGGATATTCCGCTCACCCCTCCACTTT,CASSLGTGIFRSPLHF
TRBJ1-1,once,.,13,TRBV11-2,TGTGCCAGCAGCTTAGGCCGGGAAGATGAAGCTTTCTTT,CASSLGREDEAFF
TRBJ1-1,many,.,13,TRBV15,TGTGCCACCAGCGCGGGAATGAACACTGAAGCTTTCTTT,CATSAGMNTEAFF
TRBJ2-3,.,.,20,TRBV21-1,TGTGCCAGCAGCATACCAACTAGCGGGGGGATAGCCCCTAGCACAGATACGCAGTATTTT,CASSIPTSGGIAPSTDTQYF
TRBJ2-3,.,TRBD1,14,TRBV24-1,TGTGCCACCAGTGACGCCACAGGGGGAGTTACGCAGTATTTT,CATSDATGGVTQYF
TRBJ2-1,.,.,15,TRBV24-1,TGTGCCACCAGTGAGCCCTCGACAGGGAGGAATGAGCAGTTCTTC,CATSEPSTGRNEQFF
TRBJ1-2,once,TRBD1,14,TRBV7-2,TGTGCCAGCAGCTTACGGGCAGGGGGCGACGGCTACACCTTC,CASSLRAGGDGYTF
TRBJ1-1,.,.,15,TRBV27,TGTGCCAGCAGTAAGTCGTTTGGGGCGAACACTGAAGCTTTCTTT,CASSKSFGANTEAFF
TRBJ1-2,.,.,11,TRBV2,TGTGCCAGCAGTGTCGAGTTTTCAGGGCACTTC,CASSVEFSGHF
TRBJ1-1,.,.,14,TRBV5-1,TGCGCCAGCAGTTTGACTCCTTCGGACACTGAAGCTTTCTTT,CASSLTPSDTEAFF
TRBJ2-3,.,.,13,TRBV12-3/TRBV12-4,TGTGCCAGCAGCTGGACTTCCGCAGATACGCAGTATTTT,CASSWTSADTQYF
TRBJ1-5,.,.,19,TRBV6-6,TGTGCCAGCAGTCCCGTGACAAGGGGGGGATCTGTGAGCAATCAGCCCCAGCATTTT,CASSPVTRGGSVSNQPQHF
TRBJ1-1,.,.,13,TRBV25-1,TGTGCCAGCAGTGAATGGACAAACACTGAAGCTTTCTTT,CASSEWTNTEAFF
TRBJ2-3,.,TRBD1,17,TRBV7-9,TGTGCCAGCAGACCAGGGCCTAGGCACGGACAGGGCCATACGCAGTATTTT,CASRPGPRHGQGHTQYF
TRBJ1-1,.,.,17,TRBV4-1,TGCGCCAGCAGCGACTCGCCGACAGCCCCGTTGAACACTGAAGCTTTCTTT,CASSDSPTAPLNTEAFF
TRBJ1-1,.,TRBD1,15,TRBV3-1/TRBV3-2,TGTGCCAGCAGCCAAAAAACGGACAGGTTTAAAGGAGCTTTCTTT,CASSQKTDRFKGAFF
TRBJ2-2,.,TRBD1,17,TRBV29-1,TGCAGCGTTGAAGGACAGGGTTCAATTGGTGGCACCGGGGAGCTGTTTTTT,CSVEGQGSIGGTGELFF
TRBJ1-5,.,.,14,TRBV19,TGTGCCAGTAGTATAGTTCAGGTTTCCCAGCCCCAGCATTTT,CASSIVQVSQPQHF
TRBJ1-2,.,.,12,TRBV4-2,TGTGCCAGCAGCCAAACCCCTGAGCCCCACACCTTC,CASSQTPEPHTF
TRBJ1-6,.,.,14,TRBV25-1,TGTGCCAGCAGGGCGGACAATCATAATTCACCCCTCCACTTT,CASRADNHNSPLHF
TRBJ2-1,.,TRBD2,16,TRBV10-3,TGTGCCATCAGTGACTCGGGACTAGCGGGTTACAATGAGCAGTTCTTC,CAISDSGLAGYNEQFF
TRBJ2-3,.,TRBD2,18,TRBV19,TGTGCCAGTAGGAGAGGAGGAGCGGGAGGGCCTCTTGGAGATACGCAGTATTTT,CASRRGGAGGPLGDTQYF
TRBJ1-2,.,.,13,TRBV5-1,TGCGCCAGCAGCTTTGGCAGCGCCTATGGCTACACCTTC,CASSFGSAYGYTF
TRBJ1-5,.,.,11,TRBV19,TGTGCCAGTAATTCGGGGGGGCCCCAGCATTTT,CASNSGGPQHF
TRBJ1-1,.,.,13,TRBV5-1,TGCGCCAGCAGCCCCTATCCAGGCACTGAAGCTTTCTTT,CASSPYPGTEAFF
TRBJ1-3,.,.,15,TRBV4-2,TGTGCCAGCAGCCAAGATGGAGGGAGTGGAAACACCATATATTTT,CASSQDGGSGNTIYF
TRBJ1-5,once,TRBD1,14,TRBV2,TGTGCCAGCAGGACAGGGTTGGGCAATCAGCCCCAGCATTTT,CASRTGLGNQPQHF
TRBJ1-2,.,TRBD1,15,TRBV18,TGTGCCAGCTCACCACCGGGACAGGGCAACTATGGCTACACCTTC,CASSPPGQGNYGYTF
TRBJ2-1,.,TRBD2,16,TRBV9,TGTGCCAGCAGTCATCGGACTAGCGGGAGTAGGAATGAGCAGTTCTTC,CASSHRTSGSRNEQFF
TRBJ2-1,.,TRBD2,15,TRBV10-2,TGCGCCAGCAGTGGATACGGGAGGGCAAGGAATGAGCAGTTCTTC,CASSGYGRARNEQFF
TRBJ1-6,.,.,18,TRBV19,TGTGCCAGCAAGACCCACCCTGGAAGGAGCTCCTATAATTCACCCCTCCACTTT,CASKTHPGRSSYNSPLHF
TRBJ2-1,.,.,14,TRBV5-6,TGTGCCAGCAGCAGAATGAGGGGGTACAATGAGCAGTTCTTC,CASSRMRGYNEQFF
TRBJ1-5,.,TRBD1,16,TRBV4-2,TGTGCCAGCAGCCGAGAAGCAGGGGGCGGGAATCAGCCCCAGCATTTT,CASSREAGGGNQPQHF
TRBJ2-7,.,.,11,TRBV12-3/TRBV12-4,TGTGCCAGCAGTTTGCAGGGTTGGCAGTACTTC,CASSLQGWQYF
TRBJ1-4,few,.,16,TRBV11-2,TGTGCCAGCAGCTCAATGAGGCAGGGTGTGGGTGAAAAACTGTTTTTT,CASSSMRQGVGEKLFF
TRBJ2-2,once,TRBD1,15,TRBV15,TGTGCCACCAGCAGAGGACAGGGGACCACCGGGGAGCTGTTTTTT,CATSRGQGTTGELFF
TRBJ1-5,.,.,14,TRBV27,TGTGCCAGCAGTTTAAGGCAGGGGAGTCAGCCCCAGCATTTT,CASSLRQGSQPQHF
TRBJ1-1,once,.,15,TRBV5-6,TGTGCCAGCAGCTTGGGGGCCATGGGAGGGACTGAAGCTTTCTTT,CASSLGAMGGTEAFF
TRBJ1-4,.,TRBD1,16,TRBV5-1,TGCGCCAGCAGCTTGGGGGGACAGGGAGCTAATGAAAAACTGTTTTTT,CASSLGGQGANEKLFF
TRBJ2-1,.,.,13,TRBV20-1,TGCAGTGCTAGTGATAGCAGATACAATGAGCAGTTCTTC,CSASDSRYNEQFF